This T cell receptor (beta chain) was recorded in a study of blood T cell repertoires in COVID-19. Study information: Italy, Spain and the United States were the sources of the convalescent and acute COVID-19 samples. PBMCs, B-cell-depleted T cells, or T cells provided the cDNA or gDNA that made up the material.

Per the authors' pipeline: Cell counts per sample came from amplifying reference gene primers. TCRdb's table, derived via immunoSEQ multiplex PCR, lists solely in-frame clones and lacks some. V and J calls and clone size are given by that table; D and trimming were obtained from the DNA. Altogether about 150,000 clones are present, around 90% being singletons, with the ten largest covering approximately 0.6%. Patients at the Seattle site were enrolled during active infection and followed longitudinally. Only a few counts were recorded for this clone. CDR1 MNHEY and CDR2 SVGAGI come from the germline V gene. The ends lost 6 bases at V and 7 bases at J; junction bases unmatched: 11. This CDR3 has 15 amino acids.

The rearrangement joins TRBV6-5 to TRBJ2-3; 9 positions match TRBD2. Sequenced material: peripheral blood. The clonotype comes from a man aged 60 to 75 with COVID-19, enrolled during active disease. The CDR3 protein is CASRREGGPGNTQYF. In DNA, the CDR3 is TGTGCCAGCAGGCGGGAGGGGGGGCCTGGAAATACGCAGTATTTT.